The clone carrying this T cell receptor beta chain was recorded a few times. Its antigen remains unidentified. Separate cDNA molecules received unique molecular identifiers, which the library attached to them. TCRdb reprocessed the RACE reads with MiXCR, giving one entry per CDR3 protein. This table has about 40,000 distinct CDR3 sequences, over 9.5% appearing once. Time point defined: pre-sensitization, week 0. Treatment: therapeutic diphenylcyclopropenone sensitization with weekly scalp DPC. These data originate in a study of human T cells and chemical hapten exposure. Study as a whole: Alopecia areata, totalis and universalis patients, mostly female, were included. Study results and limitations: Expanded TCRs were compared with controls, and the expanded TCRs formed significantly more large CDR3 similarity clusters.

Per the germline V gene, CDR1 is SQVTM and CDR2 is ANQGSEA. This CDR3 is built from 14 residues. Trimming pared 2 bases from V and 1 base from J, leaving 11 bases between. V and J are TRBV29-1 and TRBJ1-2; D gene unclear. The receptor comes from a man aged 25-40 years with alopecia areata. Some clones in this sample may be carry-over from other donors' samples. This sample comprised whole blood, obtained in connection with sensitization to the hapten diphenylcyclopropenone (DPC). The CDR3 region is CSVESREGNYGYTF. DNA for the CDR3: TGCAGCGTTGAATCCCGGGAGGGTAACTATGGCTACACCTTC.